This TCR beta chain was observed in a study of cytomegalovirus exposure and HLA in healthy donors. Study-wide results and caveats: A further, later analysis showed that HLA-associated TCR beta chains (compared with equally common others) were more clonally expanded. The study designated some 180 TCR beta chains cytomegalovirus-associated. After further analysis at a later stage, under 20,000 TCR beta sequences were associated with HLA alleles at 0.05 false discovery rate.

Comment on this clone: The antigen is undetermined.

PCR amplification relied on 60 Vbeta primers (plus 13 Jbeta primers). Measured with immunoSEQ multiplex PCR; TCRdb has only the in-frame clones, and not every one. The profile covers around 180,000 clones, with roughly 80% appearing a single time and roughly 2.3% taken by the ten largest. The CDR3 is 14 amino acids. Trimming left V 10 bases short and J 6 bases short, with 19 bases between. The V gene's germline CDR1 is LNHDA and CDR2 SQIVND (reference sequence). The clonotype originates from a male donor in good health and CMV-seronegative. This chain joins TRBV19 and TRBJ2-1; D perhaps matches TRBD2 (6 bases). Sample: PBMCs. The CDR3 DNA sequence: TGTGCCACCCAAAAGGAGGGAAAACCCAATGAGCAGTTCTTC. It codes for CATQKEGKPNEQFF.